This T cell receptor beta chain emerged from a study of early T cells in non-severe SARS-CoV-2 infection. This clonotype has more than one count but fewer than ten. Germline-derived CDR1 and CDR2 are SGHVS and FNYEAQ. This CDR3 has 13 residues. V lost 0 bases to trimming and J lost 4 bases; unmatched junction nucleotides: 0. Via MiXCR, TCRdb re-called the 5' RACE reads, giving one row per CDR3 protein. The repertoire has roughly 20,000 distinct CDR3 sequences, less than 7.5% of them found once; the top ten carry about 14%. The V and J genes are TRBV7-6 and TRBJ2-7, with 7 positions matching TRBD2. The sample consisted of whole blood, taken at baseline. The sequence derives from an adult who was a healthcare worker with PCR-confirmed SARS-CoV-2 infection or an uninfected control (not recorded which). CDR3 sequence: CASSLAGGYEQYF. The CDR3 region has the DNA TGTGCCAGCAGCTTAGCCGGGGGGTACGAGCAGTACTTC.